The 26 T cell receptor beta chains below come from one sample, sequenced in a study of OX40 agonist ivuxolimab in advanced cancers. The assay was immunoSEQ multiplex PCR, and TCRdb's table has in-frame clones only and misses some. This table holds roughly 64,000 clones, roughly 80% found once. Material: CD4+ or CD8+ T cells sorted from blood, obtained in a trial of the OX40 agonist ivuxolimab. The receptor set was obtained from an adult with an advanced solid tumor such as melanoma, head and neck, liver or kidney cancer.

CDR3 coding DNA: TGTGCCAGCAGTTTAAAGTGGGGGGAGGGTGAAGCTTTCTTT. It translates to CASSLKWGEGEAFF. V usage is TRBV27 and J usage is TRBJ1-1; maybe TRBD1 (5 bases). The CDR3 contains 14 residues. Germline CDR1 is MNHEY and CDR2 is SMNVEV (reference sequence). V was clipped by 2 bases and J by 7 bases, with 14 bases between them.

V and J are TRBV2 and TRBJ2-3; 9 bases are a match to TRBD2. There are 15 residues in the CDR3. Germline lookup yields CDR1 SNHLY and CDR2 FYNNEI. V lost 11 bases, J lost 2 bases, and 11 bases stayed unmatched. CDR3 region: CAGGSGLAHTDTQYF. CDR3 DNA: TGTGCCGGGGGTTCGGGACTAGCTCACACAGATACGCAGTATTTT.

The chain combines TRBV6-1 with TRBJ1-2, with D perhaps matching TRBD1 (5 bases). The CDR3 is made up of 14 amino acids. V gave up 2 bases and J gave up 3 bases, with 10 bases separating them. The germline gives CDR1 MNHNS, CDR2 SASEGT. The CDR3 region is CASSETGIDYGYTF. For the CDR3, the DNA is TGTGCCAGCAGTGAAACAGGTATCGACTATGGCTACACCTTC.

This clone was observed a single time. The chain has TRBV30 and TRBJ2-3, with 7 bases aligning to TRBD2. The CDR3 extends over 13 amino acids. The V segment lost 5 bases and the J segment 8 bases; nucleotides outside the gene matches: 10. CDR1 is GTSNPN, CDR2 SVGIG, per germline (reference sequence). CDR3 sequence: CAWLRGGSSTQYF. CDR3 DNA: TGTGCCTGGCTGAGGGGCGGGAGCTCTACGCAGTATTTT.

The chain carries TRBV5-1 and TRBJ1-1; a weak D match, TRBD1 (5 bases). This CDR3 comprises 15 residues. Looked up from germline, CDR1 is SGHRS and CDR2 is YFSETQ. Deletions cut 0 bases from V and 3 bases from J, with 12 bases between. The CDR3 coding sequence is TGCGCCAGCAGCTTGGCAGTCGGGGGAGACACTGAAGCTTTCTTT. It codes for CASSLAVGGDTEAFF.

The V and J genes are TRBV6-6 and TRBJ2-2, with a tentative D call TRBD2 (6 bases). The V gene lost 5 bases and the J gene lost 2 bases, with 15 bases spanning the gap. This CDR3 is built from 16 residues. Germline-derived CDR1 and CDR2 are MNHNY and SVGAGI (reference sequence). The CDR3, as DNA: TGTGCCAGCAGTGGCACGGGGGTGGTAAACACCGGGGAGCTGTTTTTT. As protein: CASSGTGVVNTGELFF.

This rearrangement joins TRBV5-1 to TRBJ2-7, with TRBD2 as a possible D gene (6 bases). This CDR3 spans 16 amino acids. With 0 bases removed from V and 5 bases from J, the gap between germline ends came to 18 bases. CDR1 and CDR2 from the germline V gene are SGHRS and YFSETQ. CDR3 DNA sequence: TGCGCCAGCAGCTTGGCCCCCTCCGGGAGTCTCAACGAGCAGTACTTC. Translated, it gives CASSLAPSGSLNEQYF.

The V call is TRBV1, the J call TRBJ2-6. TRBV1 is tagged as a pseudogene. The CDR3 totals 17 residues. The CDR3 region is CTSSHPRLQSRANVLTF. DNA of the CDR3: TGCACCAGCAGCCACCCACGTTTGCAAAGTCGGGCCAACGTCCTGACTTTC.

V gene TRBV19 combines with J gene TRBJ1-2; D perhaps matches TRBD1 (5 bases). The germline CDR1 and CDR2 sequences are LNHDA and SQIVND (reference sequence). CDR3 size: 13 residues. V shed 4 bases and J shed 4 bases, with 10 bases lying between them. The CDR3, as DNA: TGTGCCAGTAGTAGTGGGACTGTCTATGGCTACACCTTC. Protein product: CASSSGTVYGYTF.

V and J are TRBV11-3 and TRBJ1-3; D may be TRBD1 (5 bases). V was shortened by 5 bases and J by 4 bases, with 12 bases between the two germline ends. Germline loops: CDR1 SGHNT, CDR2 YENEEA. The CDR3 covers 14 residues. The CDR3 sequence: CASSQGFGGNTIYF. In DNA form, the CDR3 reads TGTGCCAGCAGCCAGGGATTTGGGGGAAACACCATATATTTT.

This clone appeared once. This chain links TRBV29-1 with TRBJ2-3, with D uncertain. The germline V and J ends were trimmed by 3 bases and 0 bases, with 4 bases remaining between them. This CDR3 comprises 12 residues. Looked up from germline, CDR1 is SQVTM and CDR2 is ANQGSEA. The CDR3 spells CSVDRSTDTQYF. The CDR3 DNA follows: TGCAGCGTTGACCGTAGCACAGATACGCAGTATTTT.

This clone has a handful of counts. The chain combines TRBV6-5 with TRBJ2-7; D ambiguous. The CDR3 length is 15 residues. With 2 bases removed from V and 0 bases from J, the gap between germline ends came to 11 bases. Germline V gene sequence: CDR1 MNHEY, CDR2 SVGAGI. The CDR3 reads CASSYGYSSSYEQYF. The CDR3, as DNA: TGTGCCAGCAGTTACGGGTACTCGAGCTCCTACGAGCAGTACTTC.

The chain combines TRBV9 with TRBJ2-7; D unclear. Germline CDR1 reads SGDLS; CDR2 reads YYNGEE. This CDR3 region has 15 residues. Trimming removed 0 bases at V and 2 bases at J, with 12 bases between. DNA for the CDR3: TGTGCCAGCAGCGTAGGTGACCGAAAAACCTACGAGCAGTACTTC. Its translation: CASSVGDRKTYEQYF.

This sequence joins TRBV20-1 and TRBJ1-1, with unresolved D. V shed 2 bases and J shed 8 bases, with 6 bases lying between them. The germline CDR1 and CDR2 sequences are DFQATT and SNEGSKA (reference sequence). The CDR3 is 10 residues long. CDR3 loop: CSARHIEAFF. The CDR3 DNA is TGCAGTGCTAGACATATAGAAGCTTTCTTT.

This chain connects TRBV7-9 to TRBJ1-2, with TRBD1 as a possible D gene (5 bases). This CDR3 has 16 amino acids. V dropped 5 bases and J dropped 10 bases, with 26 bases sitting between them. The germline gives CDR1 SEHNR, CDR2 FQNEAQ (reference sequence). This CDR3 reads CASSRLGGNLGVAYTF. CDR3 nucleotide sequence: TGTGCCAGCAGCAGACTAGGCGGGAATCTGGGGGTTGCCTACACCTTC.

This sequence joins TRBV11-3 and TRBJ2-1; a possible D gene is TRBD2 (5 bases). CDR1 and CDR2 from the germline V gene are SGHNT and YENEEA. V dropped 5 bases and J dropped 0 bases, with 14 bases sitting between them. This CDR3 is built from 16 residues. DNA of the CDR3: TGTGCCAGCAGCGGGCGGACGGGAAGCTCCTACAATGAGCAGTTCTTC. Its translation is CASSGRTGSSYNEQFF.

The chain carries TRBV5-8 and TRBJ2-5; TRBD2 is a possible D gene (6 bases). Trimming pared 2 bases from V and 5 bases from J, leaving 16 bases between. The length of the CDR3 is 15 residues. Looked up from germline, CDR1 is SGHTS and CDR2 is YDEGEE. CDR3 residues: CASSFRDAREETQYF. In DNA form, the CDR3 reads TGTGCCAGCAGCTTCCGGGATGCCCGGGAGGAGACCCAGTACTTC. Using reference TRBV5-8 and TRBJ2-5 for the parts outside the CDR3, the full variable domain is EAGVTQSPTHLIKTRGQQATLRCSPISGHTSVYWYQQALGLGLQFLLWYDEGEERNRGNFPPRFSGRQFPNYSSELNVNALELEDSALYLCASSFRDAREETQYFGPGTRLLVL.

This clone was seen a few times. The chain uses TRBV6-1 and TRBJ1-2; D is unclear. CDR1 and CDR2 from the germline V gene are MNHNS and SASEGT. The V gene lost 9 bases and the J gene lost 4 bases, with 15 bases spanning the gap. The CDR3 loop spans 13 amino acids. Here the CDR3 DNA reads TGTGCCAGTACTAAGCTTGGGAGCTATGGCTACACCTTC. Its protein product is CASTKLGSYGYTF.

This clone has only one observation. The rearrangement links TRBV7-9 to TRBJ1-1; perhaps TRBD1 as D (6 bases). Trimming left V 5 bases short and J 5 bases short, with 15 bases between. Germline V lookup: CDR1 SEHNR, CDR2 FQNEAQ (reference sequence). This CDR3 has 14 amino acids. For the CDR3, the DNA is TGTGCCAGCAGCACCACAGGGATGGGGACTGAAGCTTTCTTT. This encodes CASSTTGMGTEAFF.

The chain employs TRBV7-2 and TRBJ1-6; no definite D call. The CDR3 runs 13 residues. Trimming shortened V by 5 bases and J by 7 bases, and 9 bases separated the two germline ends. Germline V gene data show CDR1 as SGHTA and CDR2 as FQGNSA. CDR3 in DNA: TGTGCCAGCAGCCTGAGCGGAAATTCACCCCTCCACTTT. Amino acid sequence: CASSLSGNSPLHF.

CDR3 protein: CASSYHITGELFF. In nucleotides, the CDR3 is TGTGCCAGCAGTTACCACATAACCGGGGAGCTGTTTTTT. The chain joins TRBV6-6 to TRBJ2-2; D uncertain. The CDR3 length is 13 residues. Germline CDR1 is MNHNY and CDR2 is SVGAGI (reference sequence). Trimming took 2 bases from V and 5 from J, leaving 6 bases between them.

The CDR3 region is CASSPSGYNEQYF. The DNA of the CDR3 is TGTGCCAGCAGCCCGAGCGGGTACAACGAGCAGTACTTC. The V gene is TRBV11-2, the J gene TRBJ2-7; tentatively, D is TRBD2 (6 bases). The CDR3 covers 13 residues. Germline V gene sequence: CDR1 SGHAT, CDR2 FQNNGV. V was shortened by 5 bases and J by 5 bases, with 13 bases between the two germline ends.

V gene TRBV7-2 combines with J gene TRBJ1-5, with a tentative D call TRBD1 (5 bases). Trimming shortened V by 3 bases and J by 8 bases, and 14 bases separated the two germline ends. Germline loops: CDR1 SGHTA, CDR2 FQGNSA. The CDR3 is made up of 14 amino acids. CDR3 in DNA: TGTGCCAGCAGCTTTAGATCCCCGGGGGAGCCCCAGCATTTT. Amino acid sequence: CASSFRSPGEPQHF.

The chain uses TRBV7-9 and TRBJ1-5; D is unclear. The CDR3 runs to 14 residues. The germline V and J ends were trimmed by 4 bases and 4 bases, with 11 bases remaining between them. The germline CDR1 and CDR2 sequences are SEHNR and FQNEAQ (reference sequence). Here the CDR3 DNA reads TGTGCCAGCAGCTCCCGAAGGGAGAATCAGCCCCAGCATTTT. Translating gives CASSSRRENQPQHF.

The chain uses TRBV2 and TRBJ1-1; D is unresolved. Germline CDR1 and CDR2: SNHLY and FYNNEI. The CDR3 loop spans 13 amino acids. Trimming pared 2 bases from V and 5 bases from J, leaving 9 bases between. DNA of the CDR3: TGTGCCAGCAGTGAAAATAGCGGTACTGAAGCTTTCTTT. It codes for CASSENSGTEAFF.

This clone was found once. V and J are TRBV7-2 and TRBJ2-2; 7 nucleotides agree with TRBD2. J was trimmed by 4 bases and V by 2 bases; bases with no gene match: 10. This CDR3 is built from 17 residues. Germline V gene sequence: CDR1 SGHTA, CDR2 FQGNSA. The CDR3 protein is CASSLFSASGGTGELFF. DNA for the CDR3: TGTGCCAGCAGCTTATTCTCGGCTAGCGGAGGCACCGGGGAGCTGTTTTTT. The full variable domain, completed using reference TRBV7-2 and TRBJ2-2, is GAGVSQSPSNKVTEKGKDVELRCDPISGHTALYWYRQSLGQGLEFLIYFQGNSAPDKSGLPSDRFSAERTGGSVSTLTIQRTQQEDSAVYLCASSLFSASGGTGELFFGEGSRLTVL.